Listed below are T cell receptor beta chains from one sample, sequenced in a study of T cells in Graves' hyperthyroidism and ophthalmopathy. TCRdb independently ran MiXCR on the multiplex PCR reads; one entry per CDR3 protein. Of about 480,000 distinct CDR3 sequences in the sample, about an eighth were seen once. Sequencing was performed on blood. Every receptor here comes from a woman aged 18-35 years with Graves' hyperthyroidism. Both conserved end residues are part of each CDR3. The D gene is left open where the match is weak. Where a row states a size, it is once, few, many or the class of an expanded clone; other rows omit it.

V gene	J gene	clone size	D gene	CDR3 DNA	CDR3 protein
TRBV20-1	TRBJ2-7	many	.	TGCAGTGCTAGCTTTCCTCAGGAGTGGGTAGACGAGCAGTACTTC	CSASFPQEWVDEQYF
TRBV5-1	TRBJ2-3	many	.	TGCGCCAGCAGCTTGGATTTTATCGCCACGTCTAGCACAGATACGCAGTATTTT	CASSLDFIATSSTDTQYF
TRBV20-1	TRBJ1-1	many	.	TGCAGTGCCGGCAGGGGTACTGGCACTGAAGCTTTCTTT	CSAGRGTGTEAFF
TRBV27	TRBJ2-3	many	TRBD1	TGTGCCAGCAGGTGGACAGGGTTTTTCACAGATACGCAGTATTTT	CASRWTGFFTDTQYF
TRBV12-3/TRBV12-4	TRBJ1-6	many	.	TGTGCCAGCAAAACAAAGGGCTCCTATAATTCACCCCTCCACTTT	CASKTKGSYNSPLHF
TRBV12-3/TRBV12-4	TRBJ2-3	many	TRBD2	TGTGCCAGCAGGCGGGACTACGCTACGCAGTATTTT	CASRRDYATQYF
TRBV20-1	TRBJ1-1	many	.	TGCAGTGCTAGCCGGGGGGGCACTGAAGCTTTCTTT	CSASRGGTEAFF
TRBV7-2	TRBJ2-3	many	.	TGTGCCAGCAGCTCCCGGGACTTAGGTGTAGGTACGCAGTATTTT	CASSSRDLGVGTQYF
TRBV5-1	TRBJ2-7	.	TRBD1	TGCGCCAGCAGCGGTGGACAGGCTGGCTACGAGCAGTACTTC	CASSGGQAGYEQYF
TRBV27	TRBJ2-1	many	TRBD2	TGTGCCAGCAGTTCCCGAGCGACTAGCGGGAGGGCCTCTGAGCAGTTCTTC	CASSSRATSGRASEQFF
TRBV27	TRBJ2-3	many	.	TGTGCCAGCAGACGTTCAGGGGATACGCAGTATTTT	CASRRSGDTQYF
TRBV15	TRBJ2-7	many	.	TGTGCCACCAGCAGAGGCATGGACGAGCAGTACTTC	CATSRGMDEQYF
TRBV12-3/TRBV12-4	TRBJ1-1	many	.	TGTGCCAGCAGTTTAGTTCTGGAAGAGGAAGCTTTCTTT	CASSLVLEEEAFF
TRBV5-1	TRBJ1-1	.	.	TGCGCCAGCAGATTGGGGCACGGGGAAGCTTTCTTT	CASRLGHGEAFF
TRBV12-3/TRBV12-4	TRBJ2-5	many	.	TGTGCCAGCAGCCGACGCTATAGCCAAGAGACCCAGTACTTC	CASSRRYSQETQYF
TRBV12-3/TRBV12-4	TRBJ2-7	many	.	TGTGCCAGCAGTTTTCAGGGTCCAGAATCCGAGCAGTACTTC	CASSFQGPESEQYF
TRBV7-2	TRBJ2-1	few	TRBD2	TGTGCCAGCAGCTTAGAACTAGCGGGAGACGAAGGTGAGCAGTTCTTC	CASSLELAGDEGEQFF
TRBV4-2	TRBJ1-1	few	.	TGTGCCAGCAGCCAAGAAGGGCCGGTAGGGACACGGACTGAAGCTTTCTTT	CASSQEGPVGTRTEAFF
TRBV6-1	TRBJ1-5	many	.	TGTGCCAGCAGCCGCAGGGGCCCCAATCAGCCCCAGCATTTT	CASSRRGPNQPQHF
TRBV6-1	TRBJ1-3	many	TRBD1	TGTGCCAGCAGTTACACAGGGGTCGGAAACACCATATATTTT	CASSYTGVGNTIYF
TRBV3-1	TRBJ2-1	many	TRBD1	TGTGCCAGCAGCCACATGGAAGACAGGGTTAATGAGCAGTTCTTC	CASSHMEDRVNEQFF
TRBV5-1	TRBJ2-7	few	.	TGCGCCAGCAGCTTGCGGATTGACTACGAGCAGTACTTC	CASSLRIDYEQYF
TRBV5-1	TRBJ1-4	many	.	TGCGCCAGCGGGTCCAGGGATTTGCGTGAAAAACTGTTTTTT	CASGSRDLREKLFF
TRBV27	TRBJ2-1	many	.	TGTGCCAGCAGTTCCGGGATCGGAGGTGAGCAGTTCTTC	CASSSGIGGEQFF
TRBV28	TRBJ2-7	.	TRBD2	TGTGCCAGCAGTTTAATAGCGGGAGGAACCTACGAGCAGTACTTC	CASSLIAGGTYEQYF
TRBV12-3/TRBV12-4	TRBJ1-4	.	.	TGTGCCAGCAGTTTATTGGGGAGTGAAAAACTGTTTTTT	CASSLLGSEKLFF
TRBV10-3	TRBJ2-5	many	TRBD1	TGTGCCATCAGTGAGTCGACAGGGGGCCTGGAGACCCAGTACTTC	CAISESTGGLETQYF
TRBV7-6	TRBJ1-2	many	TRBD1	TGTGCCAGCAGCCCGGGGACAGGGTCGGTCTATGGCTACACCTTC	CASSPGTGSVYGYTF
TRBV27	TRBJ2-1	few	.	TGTGCCAGCAGTTTGTTGGTTTCTGTTGGCAATGAGCAGTTCTTC	CASSLLVSVGNEQFF
TRBV10-3	TRBJ1-5	few	.	TGTGCCATCGGGGGGGGGGACAATCAGCCCCAGCATTTT	CAIGGGDNQPQHF
TRBV11-2	TRBJ1-1	many	.	TGTGCCAGCAGCCGCCTCCTCGAAACTGAAGCTTTCTTT	CASSRLLETEAFF
TRBV20-1	TRBJ2-3	.	TRBD1	TGCAGTGCTAGGCCGACAGGGATAACAGATACGCAGTATTTT	CSARPTGITDTQYF
TRBV27	TRBJ2-5	many	TRBD1	TGTGCCAGCCGCAAGGCGGGACAGGGCCAAGAGACCCAGTACTTC	CASRKAGQGQETQYF
TRBV14	TRBJ2-5	.	.	TGTGCCAGCAGTCACAGGGGAGGGGAGACCCAGTACTTC	CASSHRGGETQYF
TRBV19	TRBJ2-1	few	TRBD2	TGTGCTTGCTCAGCGGGAGGCTACAATGAGCAGTTCTTC	CACSAGGYNEQFF
TRBV5-1	TRBJ1-2	few	.	TGCGCCAGCAGCTTGGTTGACGGGGGCCGGGATGGCTACACCTTC	CASSLVDGGRDGYTF
TRBV15	TRBJ1-5	many	.	TGTGCCACCAGCAGCGGGCCAGATTATAGCAATCAGCCCCAGCATTTT	CATSSGPDYSNQPQHF
TRBV24-1	TRBJ2-1	many	.	TGTGCCATCATCCTCCAGGGGTACGACAAGGGCTCCTACAATGAGCAGTTCTTC	CAIILQGYDKGSYNEQFF
TRBV3-1	TRBJ1-2	many	.	TGTGCCAGCAGCCGTCCCGGGACGCACTATGGCTACACCTTC	CASSRPGTHYGYTF
TRBV28	TRBJ2-3	many	.	TGTGCCAGCAGTTTTGGGTGGGGCGTTCGAAATACGCAGTATTTT	CASSFGWGVRNTQYF
TRBV19	TRBJ2-2	.	.	TGTGCCAGTAGTACAGGGTTGGAGCCTACCGGGGAGCTGTTTTTT	CASSTGLEPTGELFF
TRBV10-3	TRBJ1-1	many	.	TGTGCCATCAGTGAGTGGGGCAGGGACACTGAAGCTTTCTTT	CAISEWGRDTEAFF
TRBV2	TRBJ2-1	many	.	TGTGCCAGCATTGGGCTGTACAATGAGCAGTTCTTC	CASIGLYNEQFF
TRBV18	TRBJ2-1	many	TRBD2	TGTGCCAGCTCACCGACTAGCCCGGGGGAGCAGTTCTTC	CASSPTSPGEQFF
TRBV5-1	TRBJ1-1	many	.	TGCGCCAGCAGCTTGGCCGAGTTCATGAACACTGAAGCTTTCTTT	CASSLAEFMNTEAFF
TRBV30	TRBJ2-1	.	TRBD2	TGTGCCTGGATCCCGGGACTAGCTTACAATGAGCAGTTCTTC	CAWIPGLAYNEQFF
TRBV20-1	TRBJ2-7	.	TRBD2	TGCAGTGCTAGAGCCTGGCGGGAGGGTCACTACGAGCAGTACTTC	CSARAWREGHYEQYF
TRBV6-1	TRBJ2-1	.	TRBD1	TGTGCCAGCAGTGCCGACAGGGCTGGGGGTTACAATGAGCAGTTCTTC	CASSADRAGGYNEQFF
TRBV14	TRBJ2-2	many	.	TGTGCCAGCAGCCACGAACAGGCCGACGGGGAGCTGTTTTTT	CASSHEQADGELFF
TRBV6-2/TRBV6-3	TRBJ2-1	few	TRBD2	TGTGCCAGCAGGGCCCCGCTGGCGGGAGGGCCTCACGATGAGCAGTTCTTC	CASRAPLAGGPHDEQFF
TRBV7-3	TRBJ2-1	many	TRBD2	TGTGCCAGCAGCTCCACCGGGACTAGCGGGAGGCTATACAATGAGCAGTTCTTC	CASSSTGTSGRLYNEQFF
TRBV7-9	TRBJ2-2	.	.	TGTGCCAGCAGCCCAGTAACTAGCAATCAAAGGGAGCTGTTTTTT	CASSPVTSNQRELFF
TRBV28	TRBJ2-5	.	.	TGTGCCAGCAGCCTAGGGACCTCCACCGCACAAGAGACCCAGTACTTC	CASSLGTSTAQETQYF
TRBV12-3/TRBV12-4	TRBJ2-2	many	TRBD2	TGTGCCAGCAGGGGGACTAGCGGGGGGGCCGGGGAGCTGTTTTTT	CASRGTSGGAGELFF
TRBV27	TRBJ1-5	many	.	TGTGCCAGCAGTTTATCGGGGGGTTCGGCTAATCAGCCCCAGCATTTT	CASSLSGGSANQPQHF